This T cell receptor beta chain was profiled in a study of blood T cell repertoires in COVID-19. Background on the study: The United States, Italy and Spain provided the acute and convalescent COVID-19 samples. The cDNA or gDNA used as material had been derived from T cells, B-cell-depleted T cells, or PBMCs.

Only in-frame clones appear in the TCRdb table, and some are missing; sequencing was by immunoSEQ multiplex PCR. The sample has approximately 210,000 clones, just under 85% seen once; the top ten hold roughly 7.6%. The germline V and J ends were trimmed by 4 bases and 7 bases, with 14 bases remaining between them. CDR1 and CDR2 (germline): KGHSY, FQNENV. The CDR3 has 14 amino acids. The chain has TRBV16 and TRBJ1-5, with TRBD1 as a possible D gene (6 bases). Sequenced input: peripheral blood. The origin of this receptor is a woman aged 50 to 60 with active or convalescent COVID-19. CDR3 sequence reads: CASSLWGPQQPQHF. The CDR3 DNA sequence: TGTGCCAGCAGCCTTTGGGGGCCGCAGCAGCCCCAGCATTTT.